The rows below give T cell receptor beta chains drawn from one sample of a study of blood T cell repertoires in COVID-19. TCRdb's table, derived via immunoSEQ multiplex PCR, lists solely in-frame clones and lacks some. The repertoire holds about 130,000 clones, with approximately 82% as singletons. Sequenced material: peripheral blood. All receptors come from a man aged 35-49 years with active or convalescent COVID-19. CDR3s include the opening cysteine and the closing phenylalanine or tryptophan. A D gene is named only where the DNA matches it firmly. Part of the rows lack a size; the others show once, few, many or a class for expanded clones.

j_call: TRBJ2-7
clone_size: -
v_call: TRBV11-2
d_call: TRBD1
cdr3_nt: TGTGCCAGCAGCTTGGGACAGGGGTCCCACGAGCAGTACTTC
cdr3_aa: CASSLGQGSHEQYF

j_call: TRBJ1-6
clone_size: -
v_call: TRBV6-5
d_call: TRBD1
cdr3_nt: TGTGCCAGCACCGGACAGGGTTATTCACCCCTCCACTTT
cdr3_aa: CASTGQGYSPLHF

j_call: TRBJ2-5
clone_size: -
v_call: TRBV6-5
d_call: TRBD1
cdr3_nt: TGTGCCAGCATCCCTAACAGGGGGCCCGGAGAGACCCAGTACTTC
cdr3_aa: CASIPNRGPGETQYF

j_call: TRBJ1-3
clone_size: -
v_call: TRBV4-1
d_call: -
cdr3_nt: TGCGCCAGCAGCCTTGGACAGAACTCTGGAAACACCATATATTTT
cdr3_aa: CASSLGQNSGNTIYF

j_call: TRBJ1-1
clone_size: -
v_call: TRBV28
d_call: -
cdr3_nt: TGTGCCAGCAGTTTTCTTTCGGGGGGCAAGGCTGAAGCTTTCTTT
cdr3_aa: CASSFLSGGKAEAFF

j_call: TRBJ2-3
clone_size: -
v_call: TRBV23-1
d_call: TRBD1
cdr3_nt: TGCGCCAGCACCCACCCCGCGGGCGACAGGGGGCTAGATACGCAGTATTTT
cdr3_aa: CASTHPAGDRGLDTQYF

j_call: TRBJ2-2
clone_size: -
v_call: TRBV30
d_call: TRBD1
cdr3_nt: TGTGCCTGGATTGACAGGGGCAGGAACACCGGGGAGCTGTTTTTT
cdr3_aa: CAWIDRGRNTGELFF

j_call: TRBJ2-5
clone_size: -
v_call: TRBV3-1/TRBV3-2
d_call: -
cdr3_nt: TGTGCCAGCAGCTCCCAAGGACAATTCCAAGAGACCCAGTACTTC
cdr3_aa: CASSSQGQFQETQYF

j_call: TRBJ1-5
clone_size: -
v_call: TRBV19
d_call: -
cdr3_nt: TGTGCCAGTAGTATAGGGGGGGATCAGCCCCAGCATTTT
cdr3_aa: CASSIGGDQPQHF

j_call: TRBJ2-1
clone_size: once
v_call: TRBV29-1
d_call: TRBD2
cdr3_nt: TGCAGCTCAACGTCTAGCGGGCTATACAATGAGCAGTTCTTC
cdr3_aa: CSSTSSGLYNEQFF

j_call: TRBJ1-2
clone_size: -
v_call: TRBV14
d_call: -
cdr3_nt: TGTGCCAGCAGCCAAGTAAACAGCTTAAACTCTGGCTACACCTTC
cdr3_aa: CASSQVNSLNSGYTF

j_call: TRBJ1-2
clone_size: -
v_call: TRBV27
d_call: -
cdr3_nt: TGTGCCAGCAGTAATATAAGGTTAGGGGACTATGGCTACACCTTC
cdr3_aa: CASSNIRLGDYGYTF

j_call: TRBJ2-1
clone_size: -
v_call: TRBV3-1/TRBV3-2
d_call: -
cdr3_nt: TGTGCCAGCAGCCAAGCTAGTGAGCAGTTCTTC
cdr3_aa: CASSQASEQFF

j_call: TRBJ2-5
clone_size: -
v_call: TRBV14
d_call: TRBD1
cdr3_nt: TGTGCCAGCAGTCAACAGGGGGCAAGAGAGACCCAGTACTTC
cdr3_aa: CASSQQGARETQYF

j_call: TRBJ1-6
clone_size: -
v_call: TRBV9
d_call: -
cdr3_nt: TGTGCCAGCAGCGAAACAGCAGCTCAGTCACCCCTCCACTTT
cdr3_aa: CASSETAAQSPLHF

j_call: TRBJ2-6
clone_size: -
v_call: TRBV6-1
d_call: -
cdr3_nt: TGTGCCAGCAGTGATCCAGGACACAACTCTGGGGCCAACGTCCTGACTTTC
cdr3_aa: CASSDPGHNSGANVLTF

j_call: TRBJ2-5
clone_size: -
v_call: TRBV7-9
d_call: -
cdr3_nt: TGTGCCAGCAGCCGCCCTCCAGGCTTGATGGAGACCCAGTACTTC
cdr3_aa: CASSRPPGLMETQYF

j_call: TRBJ1-6
clone_size: -
v_call: TRBV5-1
d_call: TRBD1
cdr3_nt: TGCGCCAGCAGCTCGGGACAGAATTCACCCCTCCACTTT
cdr3_aa: CASSSGQNSPLHF

j_call: TRBJ1-2
clone_size: -
v_call: TRBV4-3
d_call: TRBD1
cdr3_nt: TGCGCCAGCAGCCAGGACAGGGGGCGCAACTATGGCTACACCTTC
cdr3_aa: CASSQDRGRNYGYTF

j_call: TRBJ2-1
clone_size: -
v_call: TRBV5-1
d_call: -
cdr3_nt: TGCGCCAGCAGCTTGGGTTCGGGGGGCCACAATGAGCAGTTCTTC
cdr3_aa: CASSLGSGGHNEQFF

j_call: TRBJ1-3
clone_size: -
v_call: TRBV28
d_call: TRBD1
cdr3_nt: TGTGCCAGCAGTCGACAGGGCTCTGGAAACACCATATATTTT
cdr3_aa: CASSRQGSGNTIYF

j_call: TRBJ1-1
clone_size: once
v_call: TRBV5-4
d_call: -
cdr3_nt: TGTGCCAGCAGCACTACGGGGACTGAAGCTTTCTTT
cdr3_aa: CASSTTGTEAFF

j_call: TRBJ2-5
clone_size: -
v_call: TRBV6-6
d_call: TRBD1
cdr3_nt: TGTGCCAGCGAGGGGGCGACGAGAGAGACCCAGTACTTC
cdr3_aa: CASEGATRETQYF

j_call: TRBJ1-3
clone_size: few
v_call: TRBV19
d_call: -
cdr3_nt: TGTGCCAGCCCTGGGAGATATGGAAACACCATATATTTT
cdr3_aa: CASPGRYGNTIYF

j_call: TRBJ2-1
clone_size: once
v_call: TRBV24-1
d_call: -
cdr3_nt: TGTGCCACCAGTGACCCGGGGAGGAAAGGGAATGAGCAGTTCTTC
cdr3_aa: CATSDPGRKGNEQFF

j_call: TRBJ1-2
clone_size: -
v_call: TRBV10-3
d_call: -
cdr3_nt: TGTGCCATCAGTGATCCCGGGACTGCTAACTATGGCTACACCTTC
cdr3_aa: CAISDPGTANYGYTF

j_call: TRBJ2-2
clone_size: -
v_call: TRBV6-1
d_call: -
cdr3_nt: TGTGCCAGCAGTGAATCAGGGGTAAAGACCGGGGAGCTGTTTTTT
cdr3_aa: CASSESGVKTGELFF

j_call: TRBJ2-6
clone_size: -
v_call: TRBV18
d_call: -
cdr3_nt: TGTGCCAGCTCACCAGTGCAGGGACAAACTGGGGCCAACGTCCTGACTTTC
cdr3_aa: CASSPVQGQTGANVLTF

j_call: TRBJ1-2
clone_size: -
v_call: TRBV6-5
d_call: TRBD1
cdr3_nt: TGTGCCAGCGGGACAGGGGGCGTTAGGGTTGGCTACACCTTC
cdr3_aa: CASGTGGVRVGYTF

j_call: TRBJ2-6
clone_size: -
v_call: TRBV18
d_call: -
cdr3_nt: TGTGCCAGCTCACCACTCTCTACCTCTGGGGCCAACGTCCTGACTTTC
cdr3_aa: CASSPLSTSGANVLTF

j_call: TRBJ2-5
clone_size: -
v_call: TRBV14
d_call: -
cdr3_nt: TGTGCCAGCAGCCAAGGGACAGAACGAAGGGAGACCCAGTACTTC
cdr3_aa: CASSQGTERRETQYF

j_call: TRBJ1-6
clone_size: -
v_call: TRBV20-1
d_call: TRBD1
cdr3_nt: TGCAGTGCTAGTCCACAGGGGGCAGGAATCGTCAATTCACCCCTCCACTTT
cdr3_aa: CSASPQGAGIVNSPLHF

j_call: TRBJ2-7
clone_size: -
v_call: TRBV29-1
d_call: TRBD1
cdr3_nt: TGCAGCGTTGAGGGGACAGGGGGCCGCGAGCAGTACTTC
cdr3_aa: CSVEGTGGREQYF

j_call: TRBJ2-7
clone_size: -
v_call: TRBV6-5
d_call: TRBD1
cdr3_nt: TGTGCCAGCAGCCCGGACAGGGGAGTCTCCTACGAGCAGTACTTC
cdr3_aa: CASSPDRGVSYEQYF

j_call: TRBJ1-5
clone_size: medium-sized
v_call: TRBV29-1
d_call: TRBD1
cdr3_nt: TGCAGCGTATCGGACAGGGGTGGACAGCCCCAGCATTTT
cdr3_aa: CSVSDRGGQPQHF

j_call: TRBJ1-6
clone_size: few
v_call: TRBV21-1
d_call: -
cdr3_nt: TGTGCCAGCAGCCTAAAACCGAGACAGGGGGCGACACCTATTCTCAATGATTCACCCCTCCACTTT
cdr3_aa: CASSLKPRQGATPILNDSPLHF

j_call: TRBJ1-2
clone_size: -
v_call: TRBV10-3
d_call: -
cdr3_nt: TGTGCCATCAGTGAGTCACGGTCCGAGAACTATGGCTACACCTTC
cdr3_aa: CAISESRSENYGYTF

j_call: TRBJ2-5
clone_size: -
v_call: TRBV6-1
d_call: TRBD2
cdr3_nt: TGTGCCAGCAGTGGGGGTCGAGCGGGGGATCAAGAGACCCAGTACTTC
cdr3_aa: CASSGGRAGDQETQYF

j_call: TRBJ2-6
clone_size: few
v_call: TRBV6-5
d_call: -
cdr3_nt: TGTGCCAGCAGTTACGGCAGCTCTGGGGCCAACGTCCTGACTTTC
cdr3_aa: CASSYGSSGANVLTF

j_call: TRBJ2-1
clone_size: -
v_call: TRBV14
d_call: TRBD1
cdr3_nt: TGTGCCAGCAGCCAAGGTCCGGGACAGGGGGCGTGGAATGAGCAGTTCTTC
cdr3_aa: CASSQGPGQGAWNEQFF

j_call: TRBJ2-3
clone_size: -
v_call: TRBV6-2/TRBV6-3
d_call: TRBD2
cdr3_nt: TGTGCCAGCAGTCTGGCCGGGACTAGCCCGGGAGAGCAGTATTTT
cdr3_aa: CASSLAGTSPGEQYF

j_call: TRBJ1-3
clone_size: -
v_call: TRBV27
d_call: -
cdr3_nt: TGTGCCAGCAGTTCAGGGCGTGGAAACACCATATATTTT
cdr3_aa: CASSSGRGNTIYF